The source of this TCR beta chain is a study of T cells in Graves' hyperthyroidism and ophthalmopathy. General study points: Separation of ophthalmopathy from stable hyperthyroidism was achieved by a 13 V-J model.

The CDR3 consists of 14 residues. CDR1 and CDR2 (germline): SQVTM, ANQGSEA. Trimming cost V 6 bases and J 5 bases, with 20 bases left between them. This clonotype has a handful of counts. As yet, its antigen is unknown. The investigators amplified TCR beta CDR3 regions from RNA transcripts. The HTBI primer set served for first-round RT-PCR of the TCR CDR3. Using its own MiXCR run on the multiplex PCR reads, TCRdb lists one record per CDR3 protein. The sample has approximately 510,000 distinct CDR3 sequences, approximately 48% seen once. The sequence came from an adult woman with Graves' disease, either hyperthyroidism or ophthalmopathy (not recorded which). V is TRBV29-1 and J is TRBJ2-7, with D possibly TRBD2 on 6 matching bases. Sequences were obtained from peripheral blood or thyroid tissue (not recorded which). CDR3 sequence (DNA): TGCAGCGTACCTCTGGGGGGATTGGAGGACGAGCAGTACTTC. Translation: CSVPLGGLEDEQYF.